This is a list of T cell receptor beta chains from one sample in a study of vaccination and CD4 T cells after COVID-19. In TCRdb, the PCR reads were re-called with MiXCR into one record per CDR3 protein. The data hold about 25,000 distinct CDR3 sequences, with about 46% observed a single time. Their specific antigens are unknown. What was sequenced was CD4+ T cells from blood, cultured in vitro. These receptors were taken from a human donor who had recovered from COVID-19. The CDR3 runs from the conserved cysteine through the conserved F or W. Each record gives: clone size, J gene, V gene, D gene, CDR3 DNA, CDR3 protein. A D gene is named only where the DNA matches it firmly. Not all rows give a size; the values are once, few, many and, for expanded clones, a class.

.,TRBJ1-5,TRBV28,TRBD1,TGTGCCAGCAGTCCAATGACAGGGAGACAGCCCCAGCATTTT,CASSPMTGRQPQHF
few,TRBJ1-4,TRBV23-1,.,TGCGCCAGCAGTCCGCCGGGAGGACTGTTTTTT,CASSPPGGLFF
once,TRBJ2-2,TRBV29-1,.,TGCAGCGTTGACTGCCCAGGTGTCGGGGGGCGCACCAAACTGAACACCGGGGAGCTGTTTTTT,CSVDCPGVGGRTKLNTGELFF
few,TRBJ2-7,TRBV20-1,TRBD2,TGCAGTGCTATCAGCGGGGGAAGCTCCTACGAGCAGTACTTC,CSAISGGSSYEQYF
.,TRBJ1-6,TRBV27,.,TGTGCCAGCAGTCGGCAAGATTTCCACTATAATTCACCCCTCCACTTT,CASSRQDFHYNSPLHF
.,TRBJ2-7,TRBV4-3,TRBD1,TGCGCCAGCAGCCAAGGCGGGGCAGGGGGCAGCGAGCAGTACTTC,CASSQGGAGGSEQYF
.,TRBJ2-6,TRBV19,TRBD1,TGTGCCAGTACTACGACAGGGTTGGTTTCTTCTGGGGCCAACGTCCTGACTTTC,CASTTTGLVSSGANVLTF
.,TRBJ2-2,TRBV6-1,.,TGTGCCAGCAGTGAAGAAGGACTGAGCACCGGGGAGCTGTTTTTT,CASSEEGLSTGELFF
.,TRBJ1-2,TRBV6-1,TRBD1,TGTGCCAGCAGGCGGGACAGCAACTATGGCTACACCTTC,CASRRDSNYGYTF
.,TRBJ2-1,TRBV15,TRBD2,TGTGCCACCAGCATAGGACTAGCCGCTGCCTACAATGAGCAGTTCTTC,CATSIGLAAAYNEQFF
.,TRBJ2-3,TRBV2,.,TGTGCCAGCAGTGAAGTCAGGACCGATACAGATACGCAGTATTTT,CASSEVRTDTDTQYF
.,TRBJ2-7,TRBV2,.,TGTGCCAGCAGTGATGGGAAGCAGTACTTC,CASSDGKQYF
.,TRBJ2-1,TRBV20-1,.,TGCAGTGCTAGTAAGCCCGTGGTGCAAAGGTACAATGAGCAGTTCTTC,CSASKPVVQRYNEQFF
few,TRBJ2-1,TRBV27,.,TGTGCCAGCAGTCCCAAACCCGGGACGGAATACAATGAGCAGTTCTTC,CASSPKPGTEYNEQFF
.,TRBJ1-2,TRBV5-1,.,TGCGCCAGCAGCTTGGCTCTCGGGGGGGTCGACTATGGCTACACCTTC,CASSLALGGVDYGYTF
.,TRBJ2-3,TRBV15,TRBD1,TGTGCCACCAGCAGGGCTAGACAGGGGAGGGATACGCAGTATTTT,CATSRARQGRDTQYF
.,TRBJ1-2,TRBV15,.,TGTGCCACCAGCAGAGATCGGACTAACTATGGCTACACCTTC,CATSRDRTNYGYTF
few,TRBJ2-1,TRBV20-1,TRBD2,TGCAGTGCTAGAGGTTGGCTAGCGGAGGATGAGCAGTTCTTC,CSARGWLAEDEQFF
.,TRBJ2-5,TRBV5-4,.,TGTGCCAGCAGTGAGGGTCAGAGAATCCAAGAGACCCAGTACTTC,CASSEGQRIQETQYF
.,TRBJ1-4,TRBV6-1,.,TGTGCCAGCAGTGGGACAAAAGGCAGGGGAAAACTGTTTTTT,CASSGTKGRGKLFF
.,TRBJ2-3,TRBV6-5,.,TGTGCCAGCAGTTACTCGGAGGGGGCCACTCCTAACGGGACTTTAGATACGCAGTATTTT,CASSYSEGATPNGTLDTQYF
few,TRBJ2-7,TRBV10-1,TRBD2,TGCGCCAGCCTCTTAAAGCGGGAGGGGAAGGCCTACGAGCAGTACTTC,CASLLKREGKAYEQYF
.,TRBJ1-5,TRBV6-5,.,TGTGCCAGCAGTTATGGGCTGAATAGTCAGCCCCAGCATTTT,CASSYGLNSQPQHF
.,TRBJ2-7,TRBV24-1,TRBD1,TGTGCCACCAGGGGGACAGGGGAATCCTACGAGCAGTACTTC,CATRGTGESYEQYF
.,TRBJ1-2,TRBV5-1,TRBD1,TGCGCCAGCAGCTCGATGACAGGGAACTATGGCTACACCTTC,CASSSMTGNYGYTF
few,TRBJ1-5,TRBV6-1,.,TGTGCCAGCAGTCCAGACAGGTCTTTCAATCAGCCCCAGCATTTT,CASSPDRSFNQPQHF
.,TRBJ1-1,TRBV12-3/TRBV12-4,.,TGTGCCAGCAAACACCGGGCCTCCCTCACTGAAGCTTTCTTT,CASKHRASLTEAFF
.,TRBJ2-6,TRBV6-5,.,TGTGCCAGCAGTTACAGGCGGCCCGAAAGAAGCTCTGGGGCCAACGTCCTGACTTTC,CASSYRRPERSSGANVLTF
few,TRBJ2-6,TRBV7-9,.,TGTGCCAGCAGCTTAGGACAGTTCGCCCTCTTGGCCAACGTCCTGACTTTC,CASSLGQFALLANVLTF
.,TRBJ2-7,TRBV28,TRBD1,TGTGCCAGCAGTTTATACGGACAGGGGGCTTCCTACGAGCAGTACTTC,CASSLYGQGASYEQYF
.,TRBJ2-1,TRBV7-8,TRBD2,TGTGCCAGCCGGACTAGCGGGGGGCCAGGCCCCTACAATGAGCAGTTCTTC,CASRTSGGPGPYNEQFF
.,TRBJ2-7,TRBV18,.,TGTGCCAGCTCACCACAACTCAGGGGTCTAGACGAGCAGTACTTC,CASSPQLRGLDEQYF
.,TRBJ2-7,TRBV11-2,.,TGTGCCAGCAGCTTGATGGGGGGTTCCTACGAGCAGTACTTC,CASSLMGGSYEQYF
large,TRBJ1-1,TRBV27,.,TGTGCCAGCAGTTTTAACGGGGAGACCACTGAAGCTTTCTTT,CASSFNGETTEAFF
few,TRBJ2-3,TRBV20-1,.,TGCAGTGCTAGAGATTCCGGGAGAACAGATACGCAGTATTTT,CSARDSGRTDTQYF
few,TRBJ2-7,TRBV20-1,TRBD1,TGCAGTGTAACGGGGACAGGGGGATACGAGCAGTACTTC,CSVTGTGGYEQYF
.,TRBJ2-7,TRBV7-8,.,TGTGCCAGCACCCAACACGGGGCCCGAGCCTACGAGCAGTACTTC,CASTQHGARAYEQYF
.,TRBJ1-2,TRBV6-1,TRBD1,TGTGCCAGCAGTGAAAGGTGGACAGGGGGCTTTGGCTACACCTTC,CASSERWTGGFGYTF
.,TRBJ1-4,TRBV20-1,.,TGCAGTGCTAGGAGAGGGCGGGATGAAAAACTGTTTTTT,CSARRGRDEKLFF
.,TRBJ2-5,TRBV2,.,TGTGCCAGCAGGCGGGGAGGGCAGGGGGCGCAAGAGACCCAGTACTTC,CASRRGGQGAQETQYF
few,TRBJ1-5,TRBV27,TRBD1,TGTGCCAGCAGTACTTATGGACAGGGGGGGTCTCAGCCCCAGCATTTT,CASSTYGQGGSQPQHF
few,TRBJ2-1,TRBV7-2,.,TGTGCCAGCAGGGGGAGCTCCTACAATGAGCAGTTCTTC,CASRGSSYNEQFF
.,TRBJ2-5,TRBV20-1,TRBD2,TGCAGTGCTAGAGGGGTAGCGGGAGGGCTTCGAGAGACCCAGTACTTC,CSARGVAGGLRETQYF
once,TRBJ1-2,TRBV28,.,TGTGCCAGCACCCCAGGCCAGAACTATGGCCACACCTTC,CASTPGQNYGHTF
.,TRBJ1-5,TRBV6-2/TRBV6-3,.,TGTGCCAGCAGTCGCCACGGTCAGGATTTTACTAGCAATCAGCCCCAGCATTTT,CASSRHGQDFTSNQPQHF
.,TRBJ1-2,TRBV20-1,TRBD1,TGCAGTGCTAGAGGGACAGGGCCATATGTAGGCTACACCTTC,CSARGTGPYVGYTF